This record concerns one TCR beta chain sequence. Its target is not known. This CDR3 has 12 amino acids. V lost 1 base, J lost 8 bases, and 8 bases lay in between. Germline V gene sequence: CDR1 SEHNR, CDR2 FQNEAQ (reference sequence). This entry is derived from a study of OX40 agonist ivuxolimab in advanced cancers. Study conclusions and caveats: Blood T cells, both CD4+ and CD8+, expanded clonally by week 6 at 0.1 to 3.0 mg/kg. Undetermined was the antigen specificity of the expanded peripheral T cells.

Sequencing used immunoSEQ multiplex PCR; TCRdb keeps in-frame clones, though not all of them. The sample holds 20,000 to 25,000 clones, under 75% seen once. Autoimmune disease history or systemic immunosuppression excluded patients. The specimen was CD4+ or CD8+ T cells sorted from blood, collected in a trial of the OX40 agonist ivuxolimab. V usage is TRBV7-9 and J usage is TRBJ1-1, with D uncertain. The TCR was taken from an adult with an advanced solid tumor such as melanoma, head and neck, liver or kidney cancer. CDR3 amino acids: CASSLGGVEAFF. CDR3 in DNA: TGTGCCAGCAGCTTAGGCGGGGTCGAAGCTTTCTTT.